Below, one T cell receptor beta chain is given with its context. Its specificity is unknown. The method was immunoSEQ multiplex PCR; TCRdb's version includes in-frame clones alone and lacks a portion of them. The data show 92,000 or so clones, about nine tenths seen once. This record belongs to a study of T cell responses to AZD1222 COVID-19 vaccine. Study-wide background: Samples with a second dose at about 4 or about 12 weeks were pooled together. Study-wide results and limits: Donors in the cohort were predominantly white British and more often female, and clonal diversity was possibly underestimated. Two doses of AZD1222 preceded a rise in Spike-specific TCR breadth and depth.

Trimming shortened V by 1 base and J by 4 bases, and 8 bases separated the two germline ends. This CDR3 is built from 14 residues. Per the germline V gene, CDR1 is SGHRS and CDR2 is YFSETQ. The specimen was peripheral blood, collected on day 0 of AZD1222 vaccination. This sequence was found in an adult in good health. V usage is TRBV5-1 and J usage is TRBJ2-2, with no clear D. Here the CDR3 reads CASSLNFVTGELFF. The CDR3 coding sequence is TGCGCCAGCAGCTTGAACTTCGTCACCGGGGAGCTGTTTTTT.